Below, 7 T cell receptor beta chains from the same sample are listed, as sequenced in a study of control samples from healthy donors and cancer patients. Some clones are missing from TCRdb's copy, which holds only in-frame ones; the method was immunoSEQ multiplex PCR. The repertoire consists of around 100,000 clones, with about nine tenths occurring once and the leading ten covering under 4%. Input material: blood. Every receptor here comes from a human donor in good health. The donor label of this sample is uncertain.

This clone was observed a few times. The chain combines TRBV5-4 with TRBJ1-1; no firm D call. Between the trimmed V and J ends, which lost 3 bases and 3 bases, there was a span of 15 bases. Germline V gene sequence: CDR1 SGHNT, CDR2 YYREEE (reference sequence). This CDR3 spans 15 amino acids. The CDR3 reads CASSSPVAPDTEAFF. The CDR3 DNA reads TGTGCCAGCAGCTCCCCCGTGGCCCCCGACACTGAAGCTTTCTTT.

This clone was recorded once. This chain connects TRBV5-1 to TRBJ2-2; 9 nucleotides align to TRBD2. This CDR3 region has 15 residues. Trimming took 4 bases from V and 6 from J; bases not matched to a gene: 7. Germline loops: CDR1 SGHRS, CDR2 YFSETQ. CDR3 in DNA: TGCGCCAGCAGCCCAGGGACTAGCATCCCCGGGGAGCTGTTTTTT. Translation gives CASSPGTSIPGELFF.

The chain uses TRBV9 and TRBJ2-1; D is perhaps TRBD2 (6 bases). CDR1 and CDR2 (germline): SGDLS, YYNGEE. V dropped 6 bases and J dropped 9 bases, with 19 bases sitting between them. The CDR3 spans 14 residues. CDR3 bases: TGTGCCAGCACCCCTCAACTAGCAGGGAGTGAGCAGTTCTTC. Its translation: CASTPQLAGSEQFF. The full variable domain, its missing parts supplied by reference TRBV9 and TRBJ2-1, is DSGVTQTPKHLITATGQRVTLRCSPRSGDLSVYWYQQSLDQGLQFLIQYYNGEERAKGNILERFSAQQFPDLHSELNLSSLELGDSALYFCASTPQLAGSEQFFGPGTRLTVL.

The rearrangement joins TRBV2 to TRBJ1-1, with a possible D match to TRBD1 (6 bases). The ends were cut back, 2 bases at V and 0 bases at J, with 7 bases in the middle. The CDR3 has 14 residues. Looked up from germline, CDR1 is SNHLY and CDR2 is FYNNEI. The chain's CDR3 is CASSEQGMNTEAFF. CDR3 nucleotides: TGTGCCAGCAGTGAACAGGGGATGAACACTGAAGCTTTCTTT.

As for this clone: At one end, the junction sequence differs from germline, possibly due to a read error. DNA of the CDR3: TGTGCCGGCAGTTACTGGGCTAGCTCCTATAATTCACCCCTCCACTTT. Amino acids: CAGSYWASSYNSPLHF. V is TRBV6-5 and J is TRBJ1-6; D is uncertain. This CDR3 comprises 16 residues. The germline gives CDR1 MNHEY, CDR2 SVGAGI.

The chain recombines TRBV2 with TRBJ2-7, with D unresolved. With 5 bases removed from V and 6 bases from J, the gap between germline ends came to 11 bases. Germline CDR1 is SNHLY and CDR2 is FYNNEI. The CDR3 has 12 amino acids. The CDR3 DNA is TGTGCCAGCAGTTCTTACCCCGTCGAGCAGTACTTC. Residues: CASSSYPVEQYF.

This chain connects TRBV30 to TRBJ1-2; D not resolved. CDR1 is GTSNPN and CDR2 is SVGIG in the germline V gene (reference sequence). This CDR3 has 12 amino acids. The V gene lost 2 bases and the J gene lost 5 bases, with 9 bases spanning the gap. The CDR3 loop is CAWSFVGYGYTF. As DNA, the CDR3 is TGTGCCTGGAGTTTTGTTGGGTATGGCTACACCTTC.